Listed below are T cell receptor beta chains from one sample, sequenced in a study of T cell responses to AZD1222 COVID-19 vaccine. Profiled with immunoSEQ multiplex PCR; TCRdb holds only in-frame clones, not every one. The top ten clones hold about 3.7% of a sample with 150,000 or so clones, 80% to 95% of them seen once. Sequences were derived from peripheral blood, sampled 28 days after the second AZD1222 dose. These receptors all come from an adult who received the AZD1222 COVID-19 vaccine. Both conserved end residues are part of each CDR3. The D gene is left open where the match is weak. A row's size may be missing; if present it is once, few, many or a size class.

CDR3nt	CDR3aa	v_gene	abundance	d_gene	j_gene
TGTGCCAGCAGTCCCCGTGGGGGGTTTAGCACAGATACGCAGTATTTT	CASSPRGGFSTDTQYF	TRBV28	NA	NA	TRBJ2-3
TGTGCCAGCAGCCAAGGGGTGGACTATGGCTACACCTTC	CASSQGVDYGYTF	TRBV7-9	NA	NA	TRBJ1-2
TGTGCCAGCACGCGGAATCCCAATCAGCCCCAGCATTTT	CASTRNPNQPQHF	TRBV6-5	NA	NA	TRBJ1-5
TGTGCCAGCAGCCAAGACAGGCCCCAGCACATTCAGTACTTC	CASSQDRPQHIQYF	TRBV7-9	NA	NA	TRBJ2-4
TGTGCCAGTTTAATCGGGACTTTCGAGTCACCCCTCCACTTT	CASLIGTFESPLHF	TRBV6-5	many	NA	TRBJ1-6
TGTGCCAGCAGAAATGGGACAGGTCGCGGGGTTTTCTTT	CASRNGTGRGVFF	TRBV6-5	NA	TRBD1	TRBJ1-1
TGTGCCAGCAGTGGACAGGGGCTTGGTTCACCCCTCCACTTT	CASSGQGLGSPLHF	TRBV2	few	TRBD1	TRBJ1-6
TGTGCCAGCAGCCTCAAGATGCAAAGACCTAGCACAGATACGCAGTATTTT	CASSLKMQRPSTDTQYF	TRBV7-2	NA	NA	TRBJ2-3
TGTGCCAGCTCAGAGACCCGGGGCAATGGGGGCTACACCTTC	CASSETRGNGGYTF	TRBV18	once	NA	TRBJ1-2
TGTGCCAGCAGCCGACGGACAGGGGGATACACAGATACGCAGTATTTT	CASSRRTGGYTDTQYF	TRBV7-9	NA	TRBD1	TRBJ2-3
TGTGCCAGCTCACTCCAAGACAGGGTGGGAGATGGCTACACCTTC	CASSLQDRVGDGYTF	TRBV18	NA	TRBD1	TRBJ1-2
TGTGCCAGTAGTACACAAGTAGCGGGAGGGCCCCATACGCAGTATTTT	CASSTQVAGGPHTQYF	TRBV19	NA	TRBD2	TRBJ2-3
TGTGCCAGCTCACCTCTCGCGGGACTAGGATACAATGAGCAGTTCTTC	CASSPLAGLGYNEQFF	TRBV18	NA	TRBD2	TRBJ2-1
TGTGCCAGCAGTTTTGAGACTAGCGTCCAAGAGACCCAGTACTTC	CASSFETSVQETQYF	TRBV28	NA	TRBD2	TRBJ2-5
TGTGCCAGCAGGGCAGGGGGAGCGGGTAGCACAGATACGCAGTATTTT	CASRAGGAGSTDTQYF	TRBV2	NA	NA	TRBJ2-3
TGTGCCAGCAGTTACTCGCAAGGGGTCATTGAAGCTTTCTTT	CASSYSQGVIEAFF	TRBV6-5	NA	NA	TRBJ1-1
TGTGCCAGCAGTTTGGCTCCGAACACCGGGGAGCTGTTTTTT	CASSLAPNTGELFF	TRBV28	NA	NA	TRBJ2-2
TGTGCCAGCAGTTACCCCCCTCCCACTAACTATGGCTACACCTTC	CASSYPPPTNYGYTF	TRBV28	NA	NA	TRBJ1-2
TGTGCCAGTAGTTCCACAGGGGCTTACAACTATGGCTACACCTTC	CASSSTGAYNYGYTF	TRBV19	NA	TRBD1	TRBJ1-2
TGTGCCATCAGTGAAGGGACAGCGGGCGATGAGCAGTTCTTC	CAISEGTAGDEQFF	TRBV10-3	NA	NA	TRBJ2-1
TGTGCCAGCAGCTCGACGGGTAACTATGGCTACACCTTC	CASSSTGNYGYTF	TRBV6-5	NA	NA	TRBJ1-2
TGTGCCAGCAGCTCGACAGGGGGAGAGACCCAGTACTTC	CASSSTGGETQYF	TRBV5-6	NA	TRBD1	TRBJ2-5
TGTGCCAGCAAGACCGGGACAGGGAACAATCAGCCCCAGCATTTT	CASKTGTGNNQPQHF	TRBV28	NA	TRBD1	TRBJ1-5
TGTGCCAGCAGCGTAGGCACTGCTAACTATGGCTACACCTTC	CASSVGTANYGYTF	TRBV9	NA	NA	TRBJ1-2
TGTGCCAGCAGTGAATCCCGGGCCCCCTGGGAGACCCAGTACTTC	CASSESRAPWETQYF	TRBV6-1	NA	NA	TRBJ2-5
TGTGCCAGCAGCCTCTTAGGCCAGGGGAATCGGTTCTTC	CASSLLGQGNRFF	TRBV3-1/TRBV3-2	NA	NA	TRBJ2-1
TGTGCCACCAGTATCCCTGGGAACAATGAGCAGTTCTTC	CATSIPGNNEQFF	TRBV24-1	NA	NA	TRBJ2-1
TGTGCCAGCAGCTTGAGGACAGCAGCGGAGAATTCACCCCTCCACTTT	CASSLRTAAENSPLHF	TRBV5-5	NA	NA	TRBJ1-6